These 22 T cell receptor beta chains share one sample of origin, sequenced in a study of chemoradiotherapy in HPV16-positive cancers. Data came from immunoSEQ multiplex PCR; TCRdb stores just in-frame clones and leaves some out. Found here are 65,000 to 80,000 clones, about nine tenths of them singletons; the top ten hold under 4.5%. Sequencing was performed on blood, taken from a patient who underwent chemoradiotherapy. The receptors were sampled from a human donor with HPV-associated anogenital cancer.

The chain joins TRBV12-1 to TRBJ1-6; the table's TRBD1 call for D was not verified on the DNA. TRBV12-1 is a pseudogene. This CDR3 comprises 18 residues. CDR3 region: CASSLDRGRLTYNSPLHF. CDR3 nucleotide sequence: TGTGCCAGCAGCTTAGACAGGGGGCGGTTGACCTATAATTCACCCCTCCACTTT.

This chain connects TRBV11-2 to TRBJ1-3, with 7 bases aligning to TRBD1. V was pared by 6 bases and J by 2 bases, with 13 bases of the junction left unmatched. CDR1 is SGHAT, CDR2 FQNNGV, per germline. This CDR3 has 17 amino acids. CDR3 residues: CASSSPRNRGTGNTIYF. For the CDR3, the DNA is TGTGCCAGCAGTTCCCCTCGAAACAGGGGTACTGGAAACACCATATATTTT. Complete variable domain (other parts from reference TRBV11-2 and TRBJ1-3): EAGVAQSPRYKIIEKRQSVAFWCNPISGHATLYWYQQILGQGPKLLIQFQNNGVVDDSQLPKDRFSAERLKGVDSTLKIQPAKLEDSAVYLCASSSPRNRGTGNTIYFGEGSWLTVV.

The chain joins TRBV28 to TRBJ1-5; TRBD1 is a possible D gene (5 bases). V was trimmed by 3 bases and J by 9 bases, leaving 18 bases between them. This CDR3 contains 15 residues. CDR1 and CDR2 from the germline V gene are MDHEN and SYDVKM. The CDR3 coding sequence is TGTGCCAGCAGTTTCCTAGACAGACCCCCAAGGCCCCAGCATTTT. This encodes CASSFLDRPPRPQHF. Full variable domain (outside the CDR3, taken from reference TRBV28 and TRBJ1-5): DVKVTQSSRYLVKRTGEKVFLECVQDMDHENMFWYRQDPGLGLRLIYFSYDVKMKEKGDIPEGYSVSREKKERFSLILESASTNQTSMYLCASSFLDRPPRPQHFGDGTRLSIL.

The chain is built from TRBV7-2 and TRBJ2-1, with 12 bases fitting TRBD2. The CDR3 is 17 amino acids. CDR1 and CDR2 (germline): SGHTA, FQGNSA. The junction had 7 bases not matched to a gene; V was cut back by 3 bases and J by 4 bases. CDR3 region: CASSFIRLAGAYNEQFF. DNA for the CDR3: TGTGCCAGCAGCTTCATCAGACTAGCGGGAGCGTACAATGAGCAGTTCTTC.

The CDR3 sequence: CASSYPGSAWDTQYF. CDR3 nucleotides: TGTGCCAGCAGTTACCCCGGATCAGCGTGGGATACGCAGTATTTT. The gene calls are TRBV6-6 and TRBJ2-3; D not certain. CDR3 length equals 15 residues. V was shortened by 2 bases and J by 6 bases, with 15 bases between the two germline ends. From germline, CDR1 is MNHNY and CDR2 SVGAGI (reference sequence).

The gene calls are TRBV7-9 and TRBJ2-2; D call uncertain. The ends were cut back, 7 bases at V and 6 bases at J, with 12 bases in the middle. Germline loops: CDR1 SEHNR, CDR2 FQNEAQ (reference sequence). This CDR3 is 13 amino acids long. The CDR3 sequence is CASNLGKAGELFF. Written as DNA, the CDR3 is TGTGCCAGCAATTTAGGGAAGGCCGGGGAGCTGTTTTTT.

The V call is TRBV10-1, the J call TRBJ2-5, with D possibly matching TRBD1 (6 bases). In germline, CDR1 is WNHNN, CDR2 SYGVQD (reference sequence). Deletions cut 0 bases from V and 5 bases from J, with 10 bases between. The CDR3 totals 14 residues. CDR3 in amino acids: CASSESRTVETQYF. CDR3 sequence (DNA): TGCGCCAGCAGTGAGTCGCGGACAGTGGAGACCCAGTACTTC.

The CDR3 here is CASSLNPGLAGRASYNEQFF. DNA for the CDR3: TGCGCCAGCAGCTTAAACCCGGGACTAGCGGGGCGCGCCTCCTACAATGAGCAGTTCTTC. V usage is TRBV5-1 and J usage is TRBJ2-1; 13 bases match TRBD2. The V and J ends lost 2 bases and 0 bases, in that order; junction bases with no gene match: 11. Germline V gene sequence: CDR1 SGHRS, CDR2 YFSETQ. The CDR3 totals 20 residues. The full variable domain, with the rest looked up from reference TRBV5-1 and TRBJ2-1, is KAGVTQTPRYLIKTRGQQVTLSCSPISGHRSVSWYQQTPGQGLQFLFEYFSETQRNKGNFPGRFSGRQFSNSRSEMNVSTLELGDSALYLCASSLNPGLAGRASYNEQFFGPGTRLTVL.

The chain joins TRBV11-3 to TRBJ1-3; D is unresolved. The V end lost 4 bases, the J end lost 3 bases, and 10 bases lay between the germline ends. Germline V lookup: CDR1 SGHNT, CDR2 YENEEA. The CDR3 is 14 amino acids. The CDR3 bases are TGTGCCAGCAGCTCCGGAAGAGGTGGAAACACCATATATTTT. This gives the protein CASSSGRGGNTIYF.

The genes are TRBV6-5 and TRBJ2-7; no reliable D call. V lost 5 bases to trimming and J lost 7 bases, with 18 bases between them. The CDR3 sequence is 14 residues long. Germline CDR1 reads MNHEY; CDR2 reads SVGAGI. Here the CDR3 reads CASSPDPIIGEQYF. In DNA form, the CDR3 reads TGTGCCAGCAGTCCCGACCCGATCATAGGGGAGCAGTACTTC.

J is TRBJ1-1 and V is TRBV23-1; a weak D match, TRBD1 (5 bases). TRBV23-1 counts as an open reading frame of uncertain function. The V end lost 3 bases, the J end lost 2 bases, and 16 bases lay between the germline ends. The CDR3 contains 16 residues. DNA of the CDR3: TGCGCCAGCAGTCATTTGTGGCAGGGAGAAAACACTGAAGCTTTCTTT. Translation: CASSHLWQGENTEAFF.

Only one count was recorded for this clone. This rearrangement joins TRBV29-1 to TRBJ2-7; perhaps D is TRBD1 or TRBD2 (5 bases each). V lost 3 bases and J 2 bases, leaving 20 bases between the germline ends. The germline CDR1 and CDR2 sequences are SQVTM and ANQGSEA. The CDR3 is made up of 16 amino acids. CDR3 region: CSVEVGGLGTPYEQYF. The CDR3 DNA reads TGCAGCGTTGAGGTGGGCGGGTTAGGGACCCCCTACGAGCAGTACTTC.

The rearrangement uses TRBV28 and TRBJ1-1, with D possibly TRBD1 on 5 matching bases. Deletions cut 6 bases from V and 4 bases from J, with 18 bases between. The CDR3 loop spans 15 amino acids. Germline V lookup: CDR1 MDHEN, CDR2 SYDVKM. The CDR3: CASSQAPAGLTEAFF. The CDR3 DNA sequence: TGTGCCAGCAGCCAAGCCCCGGCAGGGCTCACTGAAGCTTTCTTT.

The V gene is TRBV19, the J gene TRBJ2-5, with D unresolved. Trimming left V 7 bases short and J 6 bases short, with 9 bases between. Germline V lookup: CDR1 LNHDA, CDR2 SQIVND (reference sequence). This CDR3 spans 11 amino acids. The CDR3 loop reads CASTSAKTQYF. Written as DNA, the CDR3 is TGTGCCAGTACCTCCGCGAAGACCCAGTACTTC.

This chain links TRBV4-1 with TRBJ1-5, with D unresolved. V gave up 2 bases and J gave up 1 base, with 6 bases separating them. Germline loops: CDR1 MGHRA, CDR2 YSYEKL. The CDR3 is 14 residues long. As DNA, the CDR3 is TGCGCCAGCAGCCAACAGATCAGCAATCAGCCCCAGCATTTT. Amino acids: CASSQQISNQPQHF.

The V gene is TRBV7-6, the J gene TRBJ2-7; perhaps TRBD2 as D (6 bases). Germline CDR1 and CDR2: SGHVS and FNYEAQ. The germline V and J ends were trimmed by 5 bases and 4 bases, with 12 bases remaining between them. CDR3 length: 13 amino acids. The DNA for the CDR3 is TGTGCCAGCAGCCCGACTAGACTATACGAGCAGTACTTC. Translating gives CASSPTRLYEQYF. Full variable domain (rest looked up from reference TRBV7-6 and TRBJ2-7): GAGVSQSPRYKVTKRGQDVALRCDPISGHVSLYWYRQALGQGPEFLTYFNYEAQQDKSGLPNDRFSAERPEGSISTLTIQRTEQRDSAMYRCASSPTRLYEQYFGPGTRLTVT.

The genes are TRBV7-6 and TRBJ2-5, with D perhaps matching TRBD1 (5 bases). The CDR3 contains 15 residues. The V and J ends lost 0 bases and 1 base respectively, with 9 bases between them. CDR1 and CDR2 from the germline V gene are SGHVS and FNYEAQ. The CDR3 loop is CASSLAWGTQETQYF. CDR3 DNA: TGTGCCAGCAGCTTAGCGTGGGGCACCCAAGAGACCCAGTACTTC.

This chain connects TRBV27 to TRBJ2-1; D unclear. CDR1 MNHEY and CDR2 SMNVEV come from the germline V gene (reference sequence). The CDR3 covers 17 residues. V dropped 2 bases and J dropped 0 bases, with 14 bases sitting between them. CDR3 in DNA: TGTGCCAGCAGTTTAGTGTTTAGCCAAAGCTCCTACAATGAGCAGTTCTTC. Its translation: CASSLVFSQSSYNEQFF.

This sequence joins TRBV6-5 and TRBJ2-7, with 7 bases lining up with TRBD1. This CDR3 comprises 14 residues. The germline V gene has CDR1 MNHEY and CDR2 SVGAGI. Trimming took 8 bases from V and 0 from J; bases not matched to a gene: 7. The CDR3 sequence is CASGRDSHSYEQYF. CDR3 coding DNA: TGTGCCAGCGGAAGGGACAGTCACTCCTACGAGCAGTACTTC.

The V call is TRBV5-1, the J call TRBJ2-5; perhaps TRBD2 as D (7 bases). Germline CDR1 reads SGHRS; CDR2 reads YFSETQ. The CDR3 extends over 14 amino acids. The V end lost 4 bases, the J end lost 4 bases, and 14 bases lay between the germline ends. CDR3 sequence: CASSPEGGGETQYF. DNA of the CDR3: TGCGCCAGCAGCCCCGAGGGAGGGGGAGAGACCCAGTACTTC.

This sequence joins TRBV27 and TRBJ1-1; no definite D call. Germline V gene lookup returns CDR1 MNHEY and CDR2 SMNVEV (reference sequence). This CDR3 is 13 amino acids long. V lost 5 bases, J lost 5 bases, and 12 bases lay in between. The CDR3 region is CASSIRGGTEAFF. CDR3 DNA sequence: TGTGCCAGCAGTATCCGCGGTGGGACTGAAGCTTTCTTT.

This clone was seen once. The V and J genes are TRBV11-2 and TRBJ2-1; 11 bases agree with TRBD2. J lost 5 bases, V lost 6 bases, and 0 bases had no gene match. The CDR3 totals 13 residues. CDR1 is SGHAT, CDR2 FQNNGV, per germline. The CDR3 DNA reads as TGTGCCAGCAGGGGACTAGCGGACAATGAGCAGTTCTTC. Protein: CASRGLADNEQFF.